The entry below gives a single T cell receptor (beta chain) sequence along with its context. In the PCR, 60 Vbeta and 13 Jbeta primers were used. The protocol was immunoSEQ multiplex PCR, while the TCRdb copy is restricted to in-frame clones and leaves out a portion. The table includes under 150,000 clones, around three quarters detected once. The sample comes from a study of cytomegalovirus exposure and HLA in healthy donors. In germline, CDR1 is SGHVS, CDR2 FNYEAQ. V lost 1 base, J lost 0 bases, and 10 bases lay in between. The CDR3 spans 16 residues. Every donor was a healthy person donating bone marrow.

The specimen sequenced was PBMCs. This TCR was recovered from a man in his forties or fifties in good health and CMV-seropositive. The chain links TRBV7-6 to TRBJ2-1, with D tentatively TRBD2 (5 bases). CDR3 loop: CASSLVEGTSYNEQFF. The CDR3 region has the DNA TGTGCCAGCAGCTTAGTTGAGGGAACCTCCTACAATGAGCAGTTCTTC. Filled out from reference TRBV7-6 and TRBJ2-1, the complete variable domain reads GAGVSQSPRYKVTKRGQDVALRCDPISGHVSLYWYRQALGQGPEFLTYFNYEAQQDKSGLPNDRFSAERPEGSISTLTIQRTEQRDSAMYRCASSLVEGTSYNEQFFGPGTRLTVL.